Presented here are 14 T cell receptor beta chains from one specimen sequenced in a study of cytomegalovirus exposure and HLA in healthy donors. PCR employed 60 Vbeta and 13 Jbeta primers. Clones were read by immunoSEQ multiplex PCR, and TCRdb kept only the in-frame ones, dropping some. The sample yields tens of thousands of clones, 60% to 80% seen once. Sequencing was performed on PBMCs. These receptors were collected from a middle-aged woman in good health and CMV-seropositive.

The CDR3 coding sequence is TGCGCCAGCAGCCCAGACAGAGGCACAGATACGCAGTATTTT. Translation gives CASSPDRGTDTQYF. This chain joins TRBV5-1 and TRBJ2-3, with D maybe TRBD1 (5 bases). The CDR3 is made up of 14 amino acids. Deletions cut 4 bases from V and 1 base from J, with 10 bases between. CDR1 and CDR2 (germline): SGHRS, YFSETQ.

This sequence joins TRBV7-9 and TRBJ1-4; D possibly corresponds to TRBD1 (5 bases). The CDR3 runs to 15 residues. Per the germline V gene, CDR1 is SEHNR and CDR2 is FQNEAQ (reference sequence). Trimming took 1 base from V and 4 from J, leaving 10 bases between them. CDR3 sequence: CASSLVAGGNEKLFF. The CDR3, as DNA: TGTGCCAGCAGCTTAGTAGCGGGGGGTAATGAAAAACTGTTTTTT.

This clone has a handful of counts. The rearrangement joins TRBV10-3 to TRBJ1-1; possibly TRBD1 for D (5 bases). The CDR3 sequence is 12 residues long. The germline V gene encodes CDR1 ENHRY and CDR2 SYGVKD. The germline V and J ends were trimmed by 2 bases and 8 bases, with 9 bases remaining between them. The DNA of the CDR3 is TGTGCCATCAGTGAGATGGGGCAGGAAGCTTTCTTT. Protein sequence: CAISEMGQEAFF.

This chain uses TRBV6-5 with TRBJ1-2, with TRBD1 identical over 7 bases. CDR1 is MNHEY, CDR2 SVGAGI, per germline. The CDR3 sequence is 14 residues long. The ends lost 7 bases at V and 2 bases at J; junction bases unmatched: 7. For the CDR3, the DNA is TGTGCCAGCACCACCTCGGGACAGAACTATGGCTACACCTTC. Translated, it gives CASTTSGQNYGYTF.

The V gene is TRBV27, the J gene TRBJ1-5; D call uncertain. The CDR3 is made up of 14 amino acids. The ends were cut back, 0 bases at V and 6 bases at J, with 9 bases in the middle. Germline V lookup: CDR1 MNHEY, CDR2 SMNVEV (reference sequence). This chain's CDR3 is CASSLSSGGQPQHF. CDR3 bases: TGTGCCAGCAGTTTATCGTCTGGAGGTCAGCCCCAGCATTTT.

The chain joins TRBV7-8 to TRBJ1-1; D not certain. CDR1 and CDR2 (germline): SGHVS, FQNEAQ. This CDR3 region has 15 residues. The V end was cut by 1 base, the J end by 0 bases, with 9 bases between. CDR3 coding DNA: TGTGCCAGCAGCTTAGTTAGGCAGGTGAACACTGAAGCTTTCTTT. Translation: CASSLVRQVNTEAFF. Full variable domain (rest looked up from reference TRBV7-8 and TRBJ1-1): GAGVSQSPRYKVAKRGQDVALRCDPISGHVSLFWYQQALGQGPEFLTYFQNEAQLDKSGLPSDRFFAERPEGSVSTLKIQRTQQEDSAVYLCASSLVRQVNTEAFFGQGTRLTVV.

The chain recombines TRBV7-9 with TRBJ1-4; the D is unclear. The CDR3 runs 14 residues. Per germline, CDR1 SEHNR and CDR2 FQNEAQ (reference sequence). V was clipped by 5 bases and J by 5 bases, with 12 bases between them. This CDR3 is CASSRGFPNEKLFF. CDR3 in DNA: TGTGCCAGCAGCCGGGGATTCCCAAATGAAAAACTGTTTTTT.

With respect to this clone: Its ends do not fully match the called genes, so a read error is possible. The chain has TRBV19 and TRBJ1-1; TRBD1 matches 7 bases. Germline V lookup: CDR1 LNHDA, CDR2 SQIVND (reference sequence). The CDR3 sequence is 12 residues long. CDR3 nucleotide sequence: TGTGCCAGCTTGGACAGGCGCACTAAAGCTTTCTTT. Translation gives CASLDRRTKAFF. Filled out from reference TRBV19 and TRBJ1-1, the complete variable domain reads DGGITQSPKYLFRKEGQNVTLSCEQNLNHDAMYWYRQDPGQGLRLIYYSQIVNDFQKGDIAEGYSVSREKKESFPLTVTSAQKNPTAFYLCASLDRRTKAFFGQGTRLTVV.

The chain carries TRBV5-5 and TRBJ2-5; D may be TRBD2 (6 bases). Trimming pared 2 bases from V and 1 base from J, leaving 6 bases between. Germline V gene sequence: CDR1 SGHKS, CDR2 YYEKEE (reference sequence). CDR3 length: 13 residues. The CDR3 is CASSFGGQETQYF. DNA for the CDR3: TGTGCCAGCAGCTTCGGGGGCCAAGAGACCCAGTACTTC.

The chain uses TRBV6-7 and TRBJ1-2; possibly TRBD1 for D (5 bases). TRBV6-7 is given ORF status, its function remaining uncertain. The V gene lost 5 bases and the J gene lost 2 bases, with 27 bases spanning the gap. This CDR3 is built from 19 residues. The CDR3 reads CASSPDRPNDNYNNYGYTF. CDR3 nucleotides: TGTGCCAGCAGTCCCGACAGACCCAACGACAACTATAACAACTATGGCTACACCTTC.

This clone was observed a few times. This chain connects TRBV4-1 to TRBJ2-7; D is undetermined. Trimming pared 0 bases from V and 5 bases from J, leaving 8 bases between. This CDR3 region has 13 residues. Germline V lookup: CDR1 MGHRA, CDR2 YSYEKL. CDR3 sequence: CASSQDSGHEQYF. The DNA for the CDR3 is TGCGCCAGCAGCCAAGATTCGGGTCACGAGCAGTACTTC.

The rearrangement uses TRBV29-1 and TRBJ1-2; 7 nucleotides align to TRBD1. Germline trimming cut 6 bases from V and 6 bases from J; bases unmatched to any gene: 13. The CDR3 is 14 residues long. Germline V gene data show CDR1 as SQVTM and CDR2 as ANQGSEA. The CDR3: CSVTGGGRLDGYTF. The CDR3 bases are TGCAGCGTAACGGGAGGGGGCCGGCTGGATGGCTACACCTTC.

The chain is built from TRBV30 and TRBJ1-2, with 9 bases lining up with TRBD1. The CDR3 has 14 amino acids. Trimming at V came to 6 bases and at J to 6 bases, leaving 11 bases not matched to a gene. Looked up from germline, CDR1 is GTSNPN and CDR2 is SVGIG (reference sequence). CDR3 bases: TGTGCCTGTTTGCGAACCGGGACAGGGAATGGCTACACCTTC. Amino acid sequence: CACLRTGTGNGYTF.

The chain couples TRBV28 to TRBJ1-2; TRBD1 might be the D (5 bases). Looked up from germline, CDR1 is MDHEN and CDR2 is SYDVKM. Trimming cost V 6 bases and J 4 bases, with 15 bases left between them. The CDR3 runs to 14 residues. For the CDR3, the DNA is TGTGCCAGCAGAGTCTCGGGCGACAGCTATGGCTACACCTTC. Amino acids: CASRVSGDSYGYTF.